Below are 24 T cell receptor beta chains sequenced from a single sample in a study of lymphopenia after photon versus proton radiotherapy. Only in-frame clones appear in the TCRdb table, and some are missing; sequencing was by immunoSEQ multiplex PCR. The data hold approximately 21,000 clones, with around 84% observed a single time. Sample: peripheral blood, taken from a patient treated with photon-based radiotherapy. All receptors come from a man aged 55 to 70 with pancreatic cancer.

This clone occurred once. The chain combines TRBV27 with TRBJ2-7, with D maybe TRBD2 (5 bases). The CDR3 covers 15 residues. CDR1 is MNHEY and CDR2 is SMNVEV in the germline V gene (reference sequence). The V gene lost 2 bases and the J gene lost 1 base, with 12 bases spanning the gap. CDR3 protein: CASSLGVGDSYEQYF. CDR3 DNA sequence: TGTGCCAGCAGTTTAGGGGTCGGGGATTCCTACGAGCAGTACTTC.

The chain uses TRBV13 and TRBJ2-5; no reliable D call. Germline lookup yields CDR1 PRHDT and CDR2 FYEKMQ (reference sequence). This CDR3 is 14 amino acids long. The V and J ends lost 4 bases and 1 base respectively, with 10 bases between them. The CDR3 DNA reads TGTGCCAGCAGCTCCTTAAACCTCCAAGAGACCCAGTACTTC. This sequence encodes CASSSLNLQETQYF.

The J gene is TRBJ1-1, the V gene TRBV30; D might be TRBD1 (6 bases). The CDR3 sequence is 16 residues long. Per germline, CDR1 GTSNPN and CDR2 SVGIG (reference sequence). Trimming left V 3 bases short and J 0 bases short, with 17 bases between. Here the CDR3 reads CAWSNRGRNLNTEAFF. The CDR3 nucleotides read TGTGCCTGGAGCAACCGGGGGCGAAACCTGAACACTGAAGCTTTCTTT.

The chain recombines TRBV10-3 with TRBJ1-1, with TRBD1 matching 7 bases. This CDR3 comprises 15 residues. Trimming at V came to 6 bases and at J to 0 bases, leaving 7 bases not matched to a gene. CDR1 is ENHRY, CDR2 SYGVKD, per germline. In nucleotides, the CDR3 is TGTGCCATCAGGGAAACGACAGGGCTGAACACTGAAGCTTTCTTT. It yields the protein CAIRETTGLNTEAFF.

The chain has TRBV6-6 and TRBJ1-2, with 10 positions matching TRBD1. The CDR3 spans 14 residues. J was trimmed by 7 bases and V by 10 bases; bases with no gene match: 12. The germline CDR1 and CDR2 sequences are MNHNY and SVGAGI (reference sequence). The CDR3 DNA reads as TGTGCCACTCGCCCCGGGACAGGGGTCGGTGGCTACACCTTC. It encodes CATRPGTGVGGYTF.

The rearrangement links TRBV5-1 to TRBJ1-1; D uncertain. Germline V CDR1 and CDR2: SGHRS, YFSETQ. Trimming removed 0 bases at V and 6 bases at J, with 12 bases between. The CDR3 spans 14 residues. In DNA form, the CDR3 reads TGCGCCAGCAGCTTGGGTGGGCAGATTTCTGAAGCTTTCTTT. Translating it yields CASSLGGQISEAFF. The variable domain in full, with the rest retrieved from reference TRBV5-1 and TRBJ1-1, is KAGVTQTPRYLIKTRGQQVTLSCSPISGHRSVSWYQQTPGQGLQFLFEYFSETQRNKGNFPGRFSGRQFSNSRSEMNVSTLELGDSALYLCASSLGGQISEAFFGQGTRLTVV.

This sequence joins TRBV7-2 and TRBJ2-1; D is perhaps TRBD1 or TRBD2 (5 bases each). Germline V lookup: CDR1 SGHTA, CDR2 FQGNSA. V was trimmed by 5 bases and J by 6 bases, leaving 17 bases between them. CDR3 length: 15 residues. CDR3 bases: TGTGCCAGCAGCCCCGGGACGCCCGTCCTCAATGAGCAGTTCTTC. This codes for CASSPGTPVLNEQFF.

This chain joins TRBV5-6 and TRBJ2-1, with no clear D. Germline CDR1 reads SGHDT; CDR2 reads YYEEEE. This CDR3 comprises 13 residues. Between the trimmed V and J ends, which lost 0 bases and 7 bases, there was a span of 8 bases. This CDR3 reads CASSLAVRNEQFF. In DNA, the CDR3 is TGTGCCAGCAGCTTGGCCGTGAGGAATGAGCAGTTCTTC.

V is TRBV6-4 and J is TRBJ2-3; 9 nucleotides match TRBD2. Germline CDR1 and CDR2: MRHNA and SNTAGT. The CDR3 spans 14 residues. V lost 2 bases to trimming and J lost 4 bases; unmatched junction nucleotides: 1. This chain's CDR3 is CASSDGGGADTQYF. CDR3 sequence (DNA): TGTGCCAGCAGTGACGGCGGGGGGGCAGATACGCAGTATTTT.

J is TRBJ1-6 and V is TRBV30; 9 bases match TRBD1. The germline gives CDR1 GTSNPN, CDR2 SVGIG (reference sequence). After removal of 0 bases from V and 7 bases from J, the junction contained 4 bases not matched to a gene. There are 15 residues in the CDR3. The CDR3 sequence is CAWSVAGTGNSPLHF. CDR3 bases: TGTGCCTGGAGTGTCGCCGGGACAGGGAATTCACCCCTCCACTTT. The variable domain in full, with the rest retrieved from reference TRBV30 and TRBJ1-6, is SQTIHQWPATLVQPVGSPLSLECTVEGTSNPNLYWYRQAAGRGLQLLFYSVGIGQISSEVPQNLSASRPQDRQFILSSKKLLLSDSGFYLCAWSVAGTGNSPLHFGNGTRLTVT.

J is TRBJ2-5 and V is TRBV9; D uncertain. The DNA end is a closer match to TRBJ2-7, so the J assignment may be wrong. Per germline, CDR1 SGDLS and CDR2 YYNGEE. The CDR3 runs to 13 residues. CDR3 region: CASSAGLTPEQYF. In DNA form, the CDR3 reads TGTGCCAGCAGCGCCGGGCTGACTCCCGAGCAGTACTTC.

This chain connects TRBV5-4 to TRBJ1-1, with D possibly matching TRBD1 (5 bases). This CDR3 region has 18 residues. Trimming stripped 1 base from V and 4 bases from J, with 23 bases between. CDR1 and CDR2 (germline): SGHNT, YYREEE (reference sequence). CDR3 sequence (DNA): TGTGCCAGCAGCTTGTTGGCAGGGAAGTTTACTCTCCCCACTGAAGCTTTCTTT. Translating gives CASSLLAGKFTLPTEAFF.

This clone was detected once. The V gene is TRBV4-1, the J gene TRBJ1-1; D is perhaps TRBD1 (6 bases). Germline loops: CDR1 MGHRA, CDR2 YSYEKL. The CDR3 loop spans 16 amino acids. The germline V and J ends were trimmed by 0 bases and 1 base, with 12 bases remaining between them. The CDR3 nucleotides are TGCGCCAGCAGCCAAGATACCCTAGGGGGGAACACTGAAGCTTTCTTT. It specifies CASSQDTLGGNTEAFF.

The chain recombines TRBV2 with TRBJ2-3, with 12 bases aligning to TRBD1. The CDR3 sequence is 15 residues long. Per the germline V gene, CDR1 is SNHLY and CDR2 is FYNNEI. The V and J ends lost 6 bases and 4 bases, in that order; junction bases with no gene match: 5. The CDR3 sequence is CASSRDRGRPDTQYF. DNA for the CDR3: TGTGCCAGCAGCCGGGACAGGGGGCGCCCAGATACGCAGTATTTT.

The chain links TRBV15 to TRBJ1-5, with D unresolved. The V and J ends lost 0 bases and 2 bases respectively, with 8 bases between them. Germline CDR1 and CDR2: LNHNV and YYDKDF (reference sequence). The CDR3 has 15 amino acids. This chain's CDR3 is CATSRDFRGNQPQHF. The CDR3 nucleotides read TGTGCCACCAGCAGAGATTTTAGGGGCAATCAGCCCCAGCATTTT. The full variable domain, in which reference TRBV15 and TRBJ1-5 provide the parts outside the CDR3, is DAMVIQNPRYQVTQFGKPVTLSCSQTLNHNVMYWYQQKSSQAPKLLFHYYDKDFNNEADTPDNFQSRRPNTSFCFLDIRSPGLGDTAMYLCATSRDFRGNQPQHFGDGTRLSIL.

The chain has TRBV6-5 and TRBJ1-3; TRBD1 is a possible D gene (6 bases). Germline lookup yields CDR1 MNHEY and CDR2 SVGAGI. Deletions cut 2 bases from V and 3 bases from J, with 11 bases between. CDR3 length: 15 amino acids. The CDR3 DNA is TGTGCCAGCAGTTACCAATACAGGGATGGAAACACCATATATTTT. Its protein is CASSYQYRDGNTIYF.

This chain joins TRBV9 and TRBJ2-3, with no clear D. The V and J ends lost 4 bases and 6 bases respectively, with 12 bases between them. The germline CDR1 and CDR2 sequences are SGDLS and YYNGEE. This CDR3 is 13 amino acids long. The CDR3 region is CASSLSHGDTQYF. As DNA, the CDR3 is TGTGCCAGCAGCCTGAGCCACGGCGATACGCAGTATTTT.

This clone was observed a single time. The rearrangement links TRBV9 to TRBJ2-3, with 12 bases matching TRBD1. The V gene's germline CDR1 is SGDLS and CDR2 YYNGEE. This CDR3 has 21 residues. Germline trimming cut 3 bases from V and 0 bases from J; bases unmatched to any gene: 17. CDR3 sequence reads: CASSGATGTGGVLESTDTQYF. In nucleotides, the CDR3 is TGTGCCAGCAGCGGCGCGACCGGGACAGGGGGCGTTCTTGAAAGCACAGATACGCAGTATTTT.

Comments on this clone: Other DNA sequences of this sample code for an identical CDR3. This rearrangement joins TRBV15 to TRBJ2-3; D gene unclear. In germline, CDR1 is LNHNV, CDR2 YYDKDF (reference sequence). Trimming shortened V by 1 base and J by 5 bases, and 7 bases separated the two germline ends. This CDR3 has 13 amino acids. CDR3 coding DNA: TGTGCCACCAGCAGAGTAGGCTTAGATACGCAGTATTTT. This codes for CATSRVGLDTQYF.

This clone was recorded once. The chain links TRBV5-8 to TRBJ1-2; TRBD1 agrees at 10 bases. This CDR3 spans 14 amino acids. Germline values: CDR1 SGHTS, CDR2 YDEGEE. V lost 1 base to trimming and J lost 10 bases; unmatched junction nucleotides: 7. Here the CDR3 DNA reads TGTGCCAGCAGCTTGCCGGGACAGGGGATCCACTACACCTTC. It encodes CASSLPGQGIHYTF.

The chain couples TRBV7-2 to TRBJ2-5; no firm D call. Germline CDR1 SGHTA, CDR2 FQGNSA. Trimming left V 2 bases short and J 3 bases short, with 10 bases between. The CDR3 is 14 amino acids. The CDR3 loop reads CASSLTWQKETQYF. The CDR3 nucleotides read TGTGCCAGCAGCTTAACGTGGCAGAAAGAGACCCAGTACTTC.

The chain combines TRBV6-6 with TRBJ1-1, with D perhaps TRBD1 (5 bases). CDR3 length equals 15 residues. Trimming stripped 7 bases from V and 0 bases from J, with 15 bases between. Germline CDR1 is MNHNY and CDR2 is SVGAGI (reference sequence). The DNA of the CDR3 is TGTGCCAGCAACCGACAGTGGGCCATGAACACTGAAGCTTTCTTT. It specifies CASNRQWAMNTEAFF.

This chain connects TRBV10-3 to TRBJ1-1; the D is unclear. The germline gives CDR1 ENHRY, CDR2 SYGVKD. Deletions cut 2 bases from V and 5 bases from J, with 9 bases between. This CDR3 contains 13 residues. The CDR3 DNA reads TGTGCCATCAGTGAGGCGGAGGTGACTGAAGCTTTCTTT. Protein sequence: CAISEAEVTEAFF.

The chain is built from TRBV19 and TRBJ1-5; D gene ambiguous. The CDR3 runs 12 residues. Germline V gene sequence: CDR1 LNHDA, CDR2 SQIVND (reference sequence). V lost 6 bases and J lost 4, with 7 bases in between. In DNA, the CDR3 is TGTGCCAGTAGCGCCCAGAATCAGCCCCAGCATTTT. It translates to CASSAQNQPQHF.